The 31 T cell receptor beta chains presented below share a single source sample, sequenced in a study of tumor-infiltrating lymphocytes in primary liver carcinoma. A primer in the constant region served to generate TCR beta cDNA from approximately 500 ng of total RNA. Three rounds of nested multiplex PCR with slightly modified ARM-PCR produced TCR beta libraries. TRBV1-TRBV30 forward and Cbeta reverse primers drove the first two approximately 11-cycle rounds. TCRdb reprocessed the multiplex PCR reads with MiXCR, giving one entry per CDR3 protein. The data hold roughly 45,000 distinct CDR3 sequences, with about two thirds observed a single time. From roughly 21-30 mg of unsorted bulk tissue, DNA and RNA were co-extracted together. The specimen was liver tumor tissue from sampling region 5. As for subset: tumor region T5, tumor centre. The receptors come from a man aged 40-49 years with primary liver carcinoma and hepatitis B virus infection.

The V gene is TRBV2, the J gene TRBJ2-5; tentative D call: TRBD1 (5 bases). V lost 7 bases to trimming and J lost 2 bases, with 14 bases between them. Germline CDR1 SNHLY, CDR2 FYNNEI. The CDR3 contains 14 residues. The CDR3 DNA is TGTGCCAGCATTCCGACAGCTCATCAAGAGACCCAGTACTTC. It yields the protein CASIPTAHQETQYF.

Concerning this clonotype itself: One junction end does not reproduce the germline sequence, and a read error may be involved. The chain uses TRBV11-2 and TRBJ1-4; D might be TRBD1 (5 bases). Per the germline V gene, CDR1 is SGHAT and CDR2 is FQNNGV. This CDR3 comprises 14 residues. This chain's CDR3 is CVSSLEVGDEKLLF. For the CDR3, the DNA is TGTGTCAGTAGCTTAGAGGTTGGGGACGAAAAACTGCTTTTT.

Worth noting for this clonotype: The DNA is left out, because the CDR3 cannot be placed on it with certainty; the CDR3 is given as TCRdb lists it. The chain joins TRBV13 to TRBJ2-7. Counting both end residues, the CDR3 totals 15 amino acids. Per germline, CDR1 PRHDT and CDR2 FYEKMQ (reference sequence). CDR3 sequence reads: CASSFGQGAHYERYF.

Notes on this clonotype: The conserved closing phenylalanine or tryptophan is absent in this CDR3, likely reflecting a read error. The chain employs TRBV11-2 and TRBJ2-1; no clear D. Germline V lookup: CDR1 SGHAT, CDR2 FQNNGV. This CDR3 has 13 residues. The V and J ends lost 11 bases and 8 bases respectively, with 19 bases between them. CDR3 residues: CACSLNDAYEQFL. For the CDR3, the DNA is TGTGCCTGTAGCTTGAATGATGCCTATGAGCAGTTCTTA.

This clonotype came up a few times. An end of the junction does not agree with germline; a read error may underlie this. In DNA form, the CDR3 reads TGTGCCAGCAATGAAGCGCTCGGCGAGCAGTATTTC. The encoded protein is CASNEALGEQYF. The V call is TRBV6-1, the J call TRBJ2-7; D gene unclear. Germline values: CDR1 MNHNS, CDR2 SASEGT. The CDR3 has 12 residues.

A note on this clonotype: Given a much more abundant clone one base away, this may be a read error. V is TRBV19 and J is TRBJ1-5; D call uncertain. The CDR3 is made up of 12 amino acids. The germline V gene has CDR1 LNHDA and CDR2 SQIVND (reference sequence). Trimming took off 3 bases at V and 9 bases at J, with 9 bases between the two ends. CDR3 sequence: CASSMAHRPQHF. CDR3 DNA: TGTGCCAGTAGTATGGCGCATCGGCCCCAGCATTTT.

A note on this clonotype: A much larger clone differs from this one at a single base, so this may be a read error. The chain has TRBV7-8 and TRBJ2-7; tentative D call: TRBD2 (6 bases). V was shortened by 3 bases and J by 6 bases, with 12 bases between the two germline ends. The CDR3 sequence is 13 residues long. The V gene's germline CDR1 is SGHVS and CDR2 FQNEAQ. CDR3 sequence reads: CASSFTIGSEQYF. CDR3 nucleotides: TGTGCCAGCAGCTTTACCATCGGGAGCGAGCAGTACTTC. Complete variable domain (other parts from reference TRBV7-8 and TRBJ2-7): GAGVSQSPRYKVAKRGQDVALRCDPISGHVSLFWYQQALGQGPEFLTYFQNEAQLDKSGLPSDRFFAERPEGSVSTLKIQRTQQEDSAVYLCASSFTIGSEQYFGPGTRLTVT.

Concerning this clonotype: One end of the junction fails to match germline, which may point to a read error. The chain has TRBV28 and TRBJ2-5; D remains ambiguous. This CDR3 contains 14 residues. Per the germline V gene, CDR1 is MDHEN and CDR2 is SYDVKM. The CDR3 here is CVSSSLGVQETQYF. The CDR3 coding sequence is TGTGTCAGCAGTTCCTTAGGTGTCCAAGAGACCCAGTACTTC.

A remark on this clonotype: The junction departs from germline at one end; a sequencing error may be responsible. This chain joins TRBV13 and TRBJ2-2, with D possibly TRBD2 on 7 matching bases. The germline gives CDR1 PRHDT, CDR2 FYEKMQ (reference sequence). The CDR3 spans 15 residues. This CDR3 is CVSSLYREGTGDLFF. The CDR3 DNA sequence: TGTGTCAGCAGCTTATACAGGGAGGGCACCGGGGACCTGTTTTTT. Based on the CDR3 plus reference TRBV13 and TRBJ2-2, the full variable domain is AAGVIQSPRHLIKEKRETATLKCYPIPRHDTVYWYQQGPGQDPQFLISFYEKMQSDKGSIPDRFSAQQFSDYHSELNMSSLELGDSALYFCVSSLYREGTGDLFFGEGSRLTVL.

In the case of this clonotype: One end of the junction varies from germline; a read error may be responsible. The V and J genes are TRBV5-6 and TRBJ1-5; 9 nucleotides agree with TRBD1. TRBJ2-3 explains the end of the DNA better; the J call may be wrong. This CDR3 has 16 amino acids. CDR1 is SGHDT, CDR2 YYEEEE, per germline. The CDR3 DNA follows: TGTACCAGCAGCTACGCTGGGACAGGGACGGATCAGCCCCAGTATTTT. Its translation: CTSSYAGTGTDQPQYF.

This chain connects TRBV29-1 to TRBJ1-1; the D gene is possibly TRBD1 (6 bases). Germline V CDR1 and CDR2: SQVTM, ANQGSEA. This CDR3 is 13 amino acids long. The V end was cut by 5 bases, the J end by 12 bases, with 22 bases between. DNA for the CDR3: TGCAGCGTTCGACAGGCCCTGAACACTAAAACTTTCTTT. Translating gives CSVRQALNTKTFF.

This clonotype appeared a single time. Because it lacks the conserved phenylalanine or tryptophan at the end, this CDR3 is likely a read error. Because the CDR3's place on the DNA is in doubt, the DNA is left out and the CDR3 is given as listed by TCRdb. The chain employs TRBV6-5 and TRBJ2-1; the table calls TRBD1, which could not be checked here. The CDR3 length equals 16 residues, ends included. In germline, CDR1 is MNHEY, CDR2 SVGAGI. The CDR3 sequence: CASSYSGAMRNAEHFS.

A word on this clonotype: Just one base apart from a much larger clone, this may be a read error. The chain employs TRBV30 and TRBJ2-7, with 8 bases fitting TRBD2. The CDR3 is 14 amino acids. Per the germline V gene, CDR1 is GTSNPN and CDR2 is SVGIG (reference sequence). J was trimmed by 2 bases and V by 3 bases; bases with no gene match: 6. CDR3 in amino acids: CAWRRPAGAYEQYF. For the CDR3, the DNA is TGTGCCTGGAGGCGACCAGCGGGAGCCTACGAGCAGTACTTC.

Concerning this clonotype itself: Possible read error: a much larger clone is one base away. The CDR3 coding sequence is TGTGCCTGGGGTCTAATCTACGGACTGGTTAATGAAAAACTGTTTTTT. As protein: CAWGLIYGLVNEKLFF. The V gene is TRBV30, the J gene TRBJ1-4, with D unresolved. Trimming removed 5 bases from V and 4 bases from J, with 20 bases in between. The CDR3 extends over 16 amino acids. The germline gives CDR1 GTSNPN, CDR2 SVGIG (reference sequence).

Remarks on this clonotype: A junction end diverges from the germline sequence, so it may reflect a read error. The gene calls are TRBV6-1 and TRBJ2-1; 7 nucleotides agree with TRBD2. The germline gives CDR1 MNHNS, CDR2 SASEGT. The CDR3 loop spans 17 amino acids. CDR3 in DNA: TGTGCCAACAGTGGGGGGTCGTGGGCGGGAGAGGTGAATGAACAGTTCTTC. It specifies CANSGGSWAGEVNEQFF.

The V call is TRBV20-1, the J call TRBJ1-2; a possible D gene is TRBD1 (5 bases). The CDR3 contains 13 residues. Per germline, CDR1 DFQATT and CDR2 SNEGSKA (reference sequence). Deletions cut 3 bases from V and 4 bases from J, with 12 bases between. For the CDR3, the DNA is TGCAGTGCTAGGTATCAACAGGCCTATGGCTACACCTTC. This gives the protein CSARYQQAYGYTF.

Remarks on this clonotype: The CDR3 carries no conserved terminal phenylalanine or tryptophan, so it likely arises from a read error. The V call is TRBV5-4, the J call TRBJ2-2; 9 positions match TRBD1. The CDR3 covers 15 residues. V shed 0 bases, J shed 3 bases, and the junction held 0 bases outside the gene matches. The V gene's germline CDR1 is SGHNT and CDR2 YYREEE (reference sequence). Written as DNA, the CDR3 is TGTGCCAGCAGCTTGGGACAGGGGGACACCGGGGAGCTGTTTTTA. Protein sequence: CASSLGQGDTGELFL.

Comments on this clonotype: This clone may be a read error of a much larger clone one base away. The J gene is TRBJ2-7, the V gene TRBV2, with 11 bases fitting TRBD2. Looked up from germline, CDR1 is SNHLY and CDR2 is FYNNEI. This CDR3 contains 15 residues. The DNA of the CDR3 is TGTGCCAGCAGTTCAACTAGCGGGAGCTCCTACGGGCAGTACTTC. Protein product: CASSSTSGSSYGQYF. Drawing the rest from reference TRBV2 and TRBJ2-7, the complete variable domain is EPEVTQTPSHQVTQMGQEVILRCVPISNHLYFYWYRQILGQKVEFLVSFYNNEISEKSEIFDDQFSVERPDGSNFTLKIRSTKLEDSAMYFCASSSTSGSSYGQYFGPGTRLTVT.

As concerns this clonotype: The junction differs from germline at one of its ends, possibly a read error. J is TRBJ1-2 and V is TRBV6-6; no clear D gene. Germline loops: CDR1 MNHNY, CDR2 SVGAGI (reference sequence). The CDR3 is 14 amino acids. As DNA, the CDR3 is TGTGCAAGCAGTTCGCAACCGTCTAACTATGGCTACACCTTC. Its protein is CASSSQPSNYGYTF.

Worth noting for this clonotype: The junction does not match germline at one end; this may be a read error. The chain links TRBV11-2 to TRBJ2-1; a weak D match, TRBD1 (5 bases). The CDR3 spans 12 residues. Germline V CDR1 and CDR2: SGHAT, FQNNGV. CDR3 DNA: TGCGCCAGCAGCTTAGGGGAACGTGAGCAGTTCTTC. This sequence encodes CASSLGEREQFF.

Turning to this clonotype: One end of the junction fails to match germline, which may point to a read error. The V call is TRBV12-3 or TRBV12-4, the J call TRBJ2-7, with unresolved D. This CDR3 has 14 amino acids. In nucleotides, the CDR3 is TGTGCCAGCAGTGGCCCCCTACGGCCCTACGAGCAGCACTTC. Its protein product is CASSGPLRPYEQHF.

Of note for this clonotype: Being one base from a much bigger clone, this may be a read error. This sequence joins TRBV28 and TRBJ2-1, with unresolved D. This CDR3 has 13 amino acids. Per germline, CDR1 MDHEN and CDR2 SYDVKM. The CDR3, as DNA: TGTGCCAGCAGTTTCCGCTTATACAATGAGCAGCTCTTC. Its translation is CASSFRLYNEQLF.

This clonotype appeared a single time. The J gene is TRBJ2-1, the V gene TRBV12-3 or TRBV12-4; TRBD2 might be the D (5 bases). Trimming removed 7 bases at V and 0 bases at J, with 22 bases between. The CDR3 is 18 amino acids. In nucleotides, the CDR3 is TGTGCCAGCACTCCTAGTGGAGTGGGAGAAGGCTCCTACAATGAGCAGTTCTTC. Residues: CASTPSGVGEGSYNEQFF.

This clonotype was counted many times. This rearrangement joins TRBV29-1 to TRBJ2-2; TRBD2 aligns across 7 bases. CDR1 is SQVTM, CDR2 ANQGSEA, per germline. Trimming cost V 8 bases and J 5 bases; bases outside gene matches: 5. The CDR3 loop spans 12 amino acids. The CDR3: CSSWGGTGELFF. The CDR3 DNA follows: TGCAGCTCTTGGGGGGGGACCGGGGAGCTGTTTTTT.

This clonotype has a count of ten or more. The J gene is TRBJ1-1, the V gene TRBV29-1; D is ambiguous. The CDR3 has 11 amino acids. The V and J ends lost 6 bases and 9 bases respectively, with 14 bases between them. The V gene's germline CDR1 is SQVTM and CDR2 ANQGSEA. The CDR3 sequence: CSVIWDEKAFF. For the CDR3, the DNA is TGCAGCGTCATTTGGGATGAAAAAGCTTTCTTT.

Details on this clonotype: This may arise from a read error, as a much more abundant clone is one base away. The gene calls are TRBV28 and TRBJ2-3; the match to TRBD2 covers 7 bases. The length of the CDR3 is 13 residues. The germline V gene has CDR1 MDHEN and CDR2 SYDVKM. CDR3 residues: CAGSTTSADTQYF. The CDR3 bases are TGTGCCGGCAGTACAACTAGCGCAGATACGCAGTATTTT.

This clonotype has ten or more counts. The chain links TRBV5-1 to TRBJ2-3; D is unclear. V was trimmed by 4 bases and J by 3 bases, leaving 21 bases between them. The length of the CDR3 is 17 residues. Germline V lookup: CDR1 SGHRS, CDR2 YFSETQ. This chain's CDR3 is CASSKEPPLSGTDTQYF. The CDR3 DNA sequence: TGCGCCAGCAGCAAAGAACCACCTCTTAGTGGTACAGATACGCAGTATTTT. Combining the CDR3 with reference TRBV5-1 and TRBJ2-3 gives the whole variable domain KAGVTQTPRYLIKTRGQQVTLSCSPISGHRSVSWYQQTPGQGLQFLFEYFSETQRNKGNFPGRFSGRQFSNSRSEMNVSTLELGDSALYLCASSKEPPLSGTDTQYFGPGTRLTVL.

As for this clonotype: As the CDR3 is not closed by the conserved phenylalanine or tryptophan, this likely results from a read error. The V and J genes are TRBV11-2 and TRBJ2-1, with D perhaps TRBD1 or TRBD2 (5 bases each). The CDR3 is made up of 12 amino acids. The germline V gene has CDR1 SGHAT and CDR2 FQNNGV. DNA of the CDR3: TGTGACAGCAGCTTGGGGGTACTTGAGCAGTTCTAC. Encoded protein: CDSSLGVLEQFY.

Ten or more counts support this clonotype. The chain carries TRBV12-3 or TRBV12-4 and TRBJ2-2; 7 positions match TRBD1. This CDR3 has 15 amino acids. J gave up 0 bases and V 6 bases, and 4 bases lay outside the gene matches. CDR3 in DNA: TGTGCCAGCAGATCCACAGGGGCGAACACCGGGGAGCTGTTTTTT. Its protein product is CASRSTGANTGELFF.

In regard to this clonotype: Relative to the germline gene, one junction end is altered; a read error may explain this. Written as DNA, the CDR3 is TGCGACAGCAGTCGCGGACAAGGGCCTCTCCAGAATGAGCAGTTCTTC. Its translation: CDSSRGQGPLQNEQFF. V usage is TRBV4-1 and J usage is TRBJ2-1; possible D gene TRBD1, 5 bases. This CDR3 contains 16 residues. Germline CDR1 and CDR2: MGHRA and YSYEKL.

About this clonotype: Mismatch with germline at one junction end may stem from a read error. The chain recombines TRBV29-1 with TRBJ2-7; 9 nucleotides line up with TRBD1. Germline V gene data show CDR1 as SQVTM and CDR2 as ANQGSEA. CDR3 length: 13 amino acids. The DNA for the CDR3 is TGCAGCGCCCGGACAGGGGCGGATTACGAACAGTGCTTC. Protein sequence: CSARTGADYEQCF.